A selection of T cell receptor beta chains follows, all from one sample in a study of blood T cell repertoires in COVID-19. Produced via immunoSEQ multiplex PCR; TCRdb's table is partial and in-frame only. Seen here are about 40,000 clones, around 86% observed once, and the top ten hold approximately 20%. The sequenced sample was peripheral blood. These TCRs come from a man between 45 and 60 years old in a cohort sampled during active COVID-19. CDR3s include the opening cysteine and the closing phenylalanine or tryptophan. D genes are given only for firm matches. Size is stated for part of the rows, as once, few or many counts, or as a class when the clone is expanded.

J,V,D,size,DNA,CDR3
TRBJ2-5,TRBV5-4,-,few,TGTGCCAGCAGCCTCGACTACCAAGAGACCCAGTACTTC,CASSLDYQETQYF
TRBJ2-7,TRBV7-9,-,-,TGTGCCAGCAGCTTACCCGGGAGCGACGAGCAGTACTTC,CASSLPGSDEQYF
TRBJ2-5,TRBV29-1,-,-,TGCAGCGTGGGGTTACAGGGTCTCCAAGAGACCCAGTACTTC,CSVGLQGLQETQYF
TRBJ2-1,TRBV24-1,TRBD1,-,TGTGCCACCAGTGAAAAGGACAGGGTCCCCTACAATGAGCAGTTCTTC,CATSEKDRVPYNEQFF
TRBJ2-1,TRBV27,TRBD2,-,TGTGCCAGCAGTTCCGGGACTAGCGGGCCTAGCTCCTACAATGAGCAGTTCTTC,CASSSGTSGPSSYNEQFF
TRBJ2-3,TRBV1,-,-,TGCACCAGCAGCCACCGAGTGGCGGGGGGGCCCACAGATACGCAGTATTTT,CTSSHRVAGGPTDTQYF
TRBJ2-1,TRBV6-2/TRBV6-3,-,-,TGTGCCAGCAGTTCTCCCCTTACAGACAATGAGCAGTTCTTC,CASSSPLTDNEQFF
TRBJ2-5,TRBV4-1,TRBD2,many,TGCGCCAGCAGCCAGCGCCCCCCCTGGGGGCGGGGGGGCTTACAGACCCAGTACTTC,CASSQRPPWGRGGLQTQYF
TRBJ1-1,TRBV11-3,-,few,TGTGCCAGCAGCTTAGATCAGTGGGGCCGAATGAACACTGAAGCTTTCTTT,CASSLDQWGRMNTEAFF
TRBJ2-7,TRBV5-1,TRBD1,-,TGCGCCAGCAGCTCACAGGGGACCTACGAGCAGTACTTC,CASSSQGTYEQYF
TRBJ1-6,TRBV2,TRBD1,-,TGTGCCAGCAGGGGACAGGGGCCGAATTCACCCCTCCACTTT,CASRGQGPNSPLHF
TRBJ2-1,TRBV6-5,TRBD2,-,TGTGCCAGCGAAGTACTAGCGGGGGGGAATGAGCAGTTCTTC,CASEVLAGGNEQFF
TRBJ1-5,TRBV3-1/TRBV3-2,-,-,TGTGCCAGCAGCCAAGCGGGACTTCGGAAGCATTTT,CASSQAGLRKHF